This TCR beta chain was identified during a study of CD8 T cells in ankylosing spondylitis. Study observations and caveats: Reported data indicate significant enrichment of disease-linked clones within matched ankylosing spondylitis synovial fluid.

It was by quantitative 5'-RACE with molecular barcodes that TCR beta libraries were made. MiXCR, applied by TCRdb to the 5' RACE reads, yields one record per CDR3 protein. The data show some 250,000 distinct CDR3 sequences, roughly a quarter seen once. This clonotype was counted between two and nine times. Its antigen is not known. The TCR originated in a male donor with ankylosing spondylitis or in good health (not recorded which). Material: blood, either unsorted or a sorted T cell fraction (not recorded which).

The CDR3 DNA is TGTGCCAGCGACCGAGCATATAGCAATCAGCCCCAGCATTTT. Translation gives CASDRAYSNQPQHF. The chain carries TRBV6-1 and TRBJ1-5; D remains ambiguous. V was pared by 8 bases and J by 0 bases, with 11 bases between. Germline values: CDR1 MNHNS, CDR2 SASEGT. CDR3 length: 14 amino acids.